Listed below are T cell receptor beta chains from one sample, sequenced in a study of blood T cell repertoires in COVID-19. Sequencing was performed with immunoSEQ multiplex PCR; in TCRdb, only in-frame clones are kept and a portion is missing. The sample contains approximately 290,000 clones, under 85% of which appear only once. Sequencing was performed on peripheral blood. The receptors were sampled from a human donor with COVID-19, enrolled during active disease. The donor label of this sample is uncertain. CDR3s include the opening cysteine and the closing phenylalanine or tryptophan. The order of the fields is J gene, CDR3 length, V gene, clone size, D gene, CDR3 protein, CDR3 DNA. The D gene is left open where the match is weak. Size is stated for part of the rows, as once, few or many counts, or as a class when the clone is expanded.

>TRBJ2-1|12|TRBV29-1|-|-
CSAQTDYNEQFF
TGCAGCGCACAGACAGACTACAATGAGCAGTTCTTC
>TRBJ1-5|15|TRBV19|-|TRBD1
CASSPRAQGVQPQHF
TGTGCCAGTAGTCCCCGGGCCCAGGGGGTACAGCCCCAGCATTTT
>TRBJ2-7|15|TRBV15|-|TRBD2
CATSRDGLGGYEQYF
TGTGCCACCAGCAGAGATGGACTAGGAGGCTACGAGCAGTACTTC
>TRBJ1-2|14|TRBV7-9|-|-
CASSFWGLNYGYTF
TGTGCCAGCAGCTTTTGGGGCCTTAACTATGGCTACACCTTC
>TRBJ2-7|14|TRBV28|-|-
CASSLTGSSYEQYF
TGTGCCAGCAGTTTAACAGGGAGCTCCTACGAGCAGTACTTC
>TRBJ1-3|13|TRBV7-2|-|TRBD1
CASAQGAGNTIYF
TGTGCCAGCGCCCAGGGGGCAGGAAACACCATATATTTT
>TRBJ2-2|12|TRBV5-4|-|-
CASEANTGELFF
TGTGCCAGCGAGGCGAACACCGGGGAGCTGTTTTTT
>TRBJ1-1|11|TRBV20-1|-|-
CSAQMNTEAFF
TGCAGTGCACAGATGAACACTGAAGCTTTCTTT
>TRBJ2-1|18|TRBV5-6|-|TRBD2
CASSLAGYGSGGLNEQFF
TGTGCCAGCAGCTTGGCAGGTTATGGTAGCGGGGGTCTAAATGAGCAGTTCTTC
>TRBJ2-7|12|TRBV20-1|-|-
CSASPGSYEQYF
TGCAGTGCTAGTCCGGGTAGCTACGAGCAGTACTTC
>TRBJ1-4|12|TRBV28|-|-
CASSQGNEKLFF
TGTGCCAGCAGTCAGGGTAATGAAAAACTGTTTTTT
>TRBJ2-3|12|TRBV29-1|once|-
CSVEPAIYTQYF
TGCAGCGTTGAACCCGCGATTTATACGCAGTATTTT
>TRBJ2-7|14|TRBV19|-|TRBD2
CASSEYDLAVEQYF
TGTGCCAGTAGTGAGTATGATCTAGCGGTCGAGCAGTACTTC
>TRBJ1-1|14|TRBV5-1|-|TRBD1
CASSGTAPNTEAFF
TGCGCCAGCAGTGGGACAGCGCCGAACACTGAAGCTTTCTTT
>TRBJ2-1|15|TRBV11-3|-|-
CASSRGASSYNEQFF
TGTGCCAGCAGCCGGGGAGCTAGCTCCTACAATGAGCAGTTCTTC
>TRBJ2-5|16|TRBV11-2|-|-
CASSFLGLRAGETQYF
TGTGCCAGCAGCTTCCTTGGGTTGCGGGCTGGGGAGACCCAGTACTTC
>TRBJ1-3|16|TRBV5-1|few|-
CASSFSPTGPGNTIYF
TGCGCCAGCAGCTTCTCGCCTACAGGGCCCGGAAACACCATATATTTT
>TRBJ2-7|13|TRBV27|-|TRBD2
CACSAGLSYEQYF
TGTGCCTGCTCAGCGGGATTGTCCTACGAGCAGTACTTC
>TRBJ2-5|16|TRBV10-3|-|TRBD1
CAISLNRDRIQETQYF
TGTGCCATCAGTCTAAACCGGGACAGGATACAAGAGACCCAGTACTTC
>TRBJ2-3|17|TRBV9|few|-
CASSPPGVRSSTDTQYF
TGTGCCAGCAGCCCCCCCGGCGTGAGGAGTAGCACAGATACGCAGTATTTT
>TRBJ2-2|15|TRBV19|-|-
CASSIFETSTGELFF
TGTGCCAGTAGTATATTTGAGACAAGCACCGGGGAGCTGTTTTTT
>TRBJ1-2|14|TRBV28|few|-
CASSLGGQGYGYTF
TGTGCCAGCAGTTTAGGGGGCCAAGGATATGGCTACACCTTC
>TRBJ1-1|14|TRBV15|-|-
CATSRDFVGTEAFF
TGTGCCACCAGCAGAGATTTCGTCGGCACTGAAGCTTTCTTT
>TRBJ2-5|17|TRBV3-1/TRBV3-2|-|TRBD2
CASSQGLSSGGIETQYF
TGTGCCAGCAGCCAAGGTTTGTCTAGCGGGGGTATAGAGACCCAGTACTTC
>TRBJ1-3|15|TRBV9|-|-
CASSVAAISGNTIYF
TGTGCCAGCAGCGTAGCTGCTATCTCTGGAAACACCATATATTTT
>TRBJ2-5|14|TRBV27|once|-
CASRPGLPQETQYF
TGTGCCAGCAGACCGGGACTTCCACAAGAGACCCAGTACTTC
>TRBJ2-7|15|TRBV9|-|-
CASSVGGGEIYEQYF
TGTGCCAGCAGCGTAGGGGGTGGGGAGATCTACGAGCAGTACTTC
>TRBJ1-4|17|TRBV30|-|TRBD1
CAWSVQFRTGENEKLFF
TGTGCCTGGAGTGTACAATTTCGGACAGGGGAAAATGAAAAACTGTTTTTT
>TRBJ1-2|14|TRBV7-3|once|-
CASSSSSNRVEATF
TGTGCCAGCAGCTCCTCTTCGAACAGGGTTGAGGCCACCTTC